This T cell receptor beta chain was obtained from a study of blood T cell repertoires in COVID-19. Study as a whole: Both acute and convalescent COVID-19 samples were obtained from the United States, Italy and Spain. The analysed material was cDNA or gDNA that came from T cells, B-cell-depleted T cells, or PBMCs.

The CDR3 contains 15 residues. The V end was cut by 4 bases, the J end by 4 bases, with 16 bases between. Looked up from germline, CDR1 is LNHNV and CDR2 is YYDKDF (reference sequence). Authors' analysis steps: How many nucleated cells were present was estimated from reference gene primer amplification. Libraries were prepared by immunoSEQ multiplex PCR; TCRdb keeps only in-frame clonotypes and omits some of them. The V and J calls and clone size come from that table; D and trimming were worked out from the DNA. The sample includes around 100,000 clones, almost 90% of them seen just once. This TCR derives from a human donor in a cohort sampled during active COVID-19. The sequenced sample consisted of peripheral blood. The chain has TRBV15 and TRBJ1-2; D is ambiguous. CDR3 sequence reads: CATSTPSRRPYGYTF. Written as DNA, the CDR3 is TGTGCCACCAGCACCCCATCTAGGCGGCCCTATGGCTACACCTTC.